The text below deals with one T cell receptor beta chain. The specificity of this receptor is unknown. No much larger clonotype is one base removed from it; base qualities were not supplied. These data come from a study of PD-1 blockade in classical Hodgkin lymphoma (dated by TCRdb to 2018 to 2020). Background for the entire study: Nivolumab dosing was 3 mg/kg intravenously every 2 weeks, continuing until either disease progression or unacceptable toxicity. To define a peripheral blood immune signature of response to PD-1 blockade in classical Hodgkin lymphoma, the study combined TCR beta sequencing with CyTOF.

Summary of the overall study and its limitations: A significant rise by C4D1 was seen in CD4+ but not CD8+ TCR diversity (p=0.0027 vs p=0.16), with the rise being most apparent in complete responders (p=0.02). The study was restricted to a single clinical trial cohort, and the causes of repertoire differences, possibly disease activity or prior therapy, were left undefined. Baseline TCR diversity was reported to be lower in newly diagnosed patients than in healthy donors, and even lower in relapsed/refractory patients. Trial patients with a complete response had baseline diversity similar to that of newly diagnosed patients, while partial responders and progressors had significantly lower diversity. Diversity was lower in patients who began nivolumab less than 1 year after ASCT, so these patients were left out of later analyses to avoid confounding by immune reconstitution.

CDR1 and CDR2 are drawn from the germline V gene: SGHRS, YFSETQ. Spanning cysteine to phenylalanine, the CDR3 consists of 14 amino acids. The retained sequence is limited to the CDR3, 42 bases, with the frame set at the first base. V is cut back by 4 bases and J by 3 bases, with 5 bases in the junction unmatched. In the paper's terms, the time point label means: cycle 1 day 1 (C1D1), immediately before nivolumab initiation. Every trial patient had relapsed following autologous stem cell transplantation, and prior brentuximab vedotin exposure was what differed among cohorts A, B and C. A total of fewer than 70 patients with relapsed/refractory classical Hodgkin lymphoma made up the trial cohort, and each patient's best overall response was complete response, partial response or progressive disease. Trial patients were treated with single-agent nivolumab in the multi-cohort phase II CheckMate 205 trial. An independent review committee assessed best overall response using the 2007 International Working Group response criteria. Trial PBMCs were obtained immediately prior to nivolumab initiation (C1D1) and on therapy at cycle 2 day 1 and cycle 4 day 1. Peripheral blood was collected in 8 mL Vacutainer Cell Preparation Tubes, from which PBMCs were isolated by centrifugation and then cryopreserved.

The Qiagen DNeasy kit was used to extract genomic DNA both from unsorted PBMCs and from the negatively selected CD4+ and CD8+ fractions. Amplification of TCR beta CDR3 regions was done by immunoSEQ multiplex PCR with primers that anneal to V and J segments. A synthetic immune receptor repertoire was used to minimize amplification bias, and any remaining bias was removed computationally after sequencing. The study's own analysis went as follows. Custom Python scripts were used to quantify repertoire diversity as the Shannon entropy index. Unsorted, CD4+ and CD8+ repertoires were analyzed separately, except in combined analyses where CD4+ and CD8+ sequences were merged in silico. Clonal expansion was defined as a frequency increase of at least 2-fold after treatment compared with C1D1, and clones undetected at baseline were assigned a pseudocount of 0.5. Clones with 0 or 1 copy at C1D1 were defined as singleton clones, while clones with 2 or more copies were defined as non-singleton clones. Clones expanded in unsorted samples were annotated as CD4+, CD8+ or unknown by matching protein sequences in sorted samples from the same patient. Wilcoxon tests on paired samples were used to test changes in diversity from C1D1 to C4D1. TCRdb carries this immuneACCESS record with in-frame sequences only. Its versions omit some clonotypes, under half of them owing to an unresolved V gene in the studies checked, with the rest unexplained. The D gene and trimming were derived from the DNA, and the V and J assignments and clone size from that table. Recorded for this sample are 40,000 to 65,000 clones; over 75% of them occurred a single time. The biggest ten clones account for about 16% of the sample.

The sequencing here drew on peripheral blood mononuclear cells (PBMCs), taken at baseline. This chain is built from TRBV5-1 and TRBJ2-7, with 9 bases in between that match TRBD1. The source of this sequence is a human donor with classical Hodgkin lymphoma. The DNA reads TGCGCCAGCAGCCTGGACAGGGGCCTCTACGAGCAGTACTTC. It translates as CASSLDRGLYEQYF.